This T cell receptor beta chain was sequenced in a study of T cells in Graves' hyperthyroidism and ophthalmopathy. Study background: At initial diagnosis, before any treatment had begun, peripheral blood was obtained. Findings and caveats of the study: Blood shared most expanded thyroid clonotypes above 0.001.

This clonotype has just a few counts. Antigen: not known. Amplification targeted TCR beta CDR3 regions from RNA transcripts. HTBI primers drove first-round RT-PCR of the TCR CDR3. One entry per CDR3 protein, called by TCRdb with MiXCR from the multiplex PCR reads. The sample carries about 350,000 distinct CDR3 sequences, around 13% recorded once. Absence of ophthalmopathy progression within 18 months defined stable Graves' hyperthyroidism. Each 10 ml fresh peripheral blood draw supplied the PBMCs. This CDR3 contains 12 residues. V was shortened by 6 bases and J by 2 bases, with 10 bases between the two germline ends. In germline, CDR1 is SQVTM, CDR2 ANQGSEA.

The J gene is TRBJ1-2, the V gene TRBV29-1; D gene ambiguous. The clonotype comes from a woman aged 25-40 years with Graves' hyperthyroidism. What was sequenced was blood. CDR3 coding DNA: TGCAGCGTCCCACTGCTAAACTATGGCTACACCTTC. Its translation: CSVPLLNYGYTF. Using reference TRBV29-1 and TRBJ1-2 for the parts outside the CDR3, the full variable domain is SAVISQKPSRDICQRGTSLTIQCQVDSQVTMMFWYRQQPGQSLTLIATANQGSEATYESGFVIDKFPISRPNLTFSTLTVSNMSPEDSSIYLCSVPLLNYGYTFGSGTRLTVV.